This TCR beta chain was captured by sequencing in a study of cytomegalovirus exposure and HLA in healthy donors. Donors came from a validation cohort of about 120 subjects, distinct from the first 666-subject cohort. The germline V gene encodes CDR1 SGHNT and CDR2 YYREEE (reference sequence). This CDR3 contains 13 residues. Deletions cut 1 base from V and 5 bases from J, with 9 bases between. TCRdb's copy holds only in-frame clones and misses some; the assay was immunoSEQ multiplex PCR. Here the sample spans 130,000 to 150,000 clones, 75% to 90% being singletons. The chain has TRBV5-4 and TRBJ2-5, with D possibly matching TRBD2 (6 bases). The sequenced sample was PBMCs. The origin of this receptor is a woman under 30 in good health and CMV-seropositive. Written as DNA, the CDR3 is TGTGCCAGCAGCTTGCACGGAGGGGAGACCCAGTACTTC. Encoded protein: CASSLHGGETQYF.